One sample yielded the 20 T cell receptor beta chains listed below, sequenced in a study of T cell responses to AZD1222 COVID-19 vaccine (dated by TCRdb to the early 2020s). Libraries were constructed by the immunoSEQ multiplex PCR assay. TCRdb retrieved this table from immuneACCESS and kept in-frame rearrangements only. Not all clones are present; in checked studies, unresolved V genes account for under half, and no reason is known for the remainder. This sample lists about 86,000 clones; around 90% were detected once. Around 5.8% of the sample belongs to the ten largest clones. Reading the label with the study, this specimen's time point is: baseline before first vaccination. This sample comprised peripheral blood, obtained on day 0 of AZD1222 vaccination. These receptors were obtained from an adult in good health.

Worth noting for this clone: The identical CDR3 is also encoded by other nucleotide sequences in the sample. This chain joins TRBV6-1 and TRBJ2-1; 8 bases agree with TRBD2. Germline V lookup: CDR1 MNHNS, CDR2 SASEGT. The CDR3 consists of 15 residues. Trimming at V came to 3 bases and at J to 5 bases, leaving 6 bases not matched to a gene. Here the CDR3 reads CASSEGTSGNNEQFF. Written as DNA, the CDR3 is TGTGCCAGCAGTGAGGGAACTAGCGGAAACAATGAGCAGTTCTTC.

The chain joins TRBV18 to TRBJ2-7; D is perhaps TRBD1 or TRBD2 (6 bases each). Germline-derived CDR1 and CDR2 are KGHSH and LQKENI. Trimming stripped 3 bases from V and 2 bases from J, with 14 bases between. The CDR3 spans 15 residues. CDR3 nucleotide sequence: TGTGCCAGCTCACCTATCGGGGGACAAACCTACGAGCAGTACTTC. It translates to CASSPIGGQTYEQYF.

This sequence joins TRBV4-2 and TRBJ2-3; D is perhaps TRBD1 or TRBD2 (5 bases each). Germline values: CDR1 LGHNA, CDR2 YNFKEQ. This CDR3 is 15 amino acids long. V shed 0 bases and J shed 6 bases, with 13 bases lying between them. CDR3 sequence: CASSQEGTQQDTQYF. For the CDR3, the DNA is TGTGCCAGCAGCCAAGAAGGGACCCAGCAGGATACGCAGTATTTT.

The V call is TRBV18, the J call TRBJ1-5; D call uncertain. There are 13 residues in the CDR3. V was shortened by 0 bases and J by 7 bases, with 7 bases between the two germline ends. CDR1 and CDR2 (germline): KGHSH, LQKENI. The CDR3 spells CASSPPGNQPQHF. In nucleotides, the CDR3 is TGTGCCAGCTCACCACCTGGAAACCAGCCCCAGCATTTT.

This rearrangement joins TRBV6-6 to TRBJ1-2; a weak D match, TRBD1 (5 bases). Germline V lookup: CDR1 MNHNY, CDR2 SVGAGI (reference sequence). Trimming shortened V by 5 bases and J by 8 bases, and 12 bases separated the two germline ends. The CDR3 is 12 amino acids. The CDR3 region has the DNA TGTGCCAGCAGTGCTAAAGGGGACGGCTACACCTTC. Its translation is CASSAKGDGYTF.

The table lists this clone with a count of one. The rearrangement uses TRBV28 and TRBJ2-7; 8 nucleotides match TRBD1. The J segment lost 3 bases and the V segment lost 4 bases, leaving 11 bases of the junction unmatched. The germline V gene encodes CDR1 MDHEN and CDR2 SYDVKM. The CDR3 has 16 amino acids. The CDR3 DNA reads TGTGCCAGCAGTTCCCCCGGACAGGGAATAGGCTACGAGCAGTACTTC. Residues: CASSSPGQGIGYEQYF. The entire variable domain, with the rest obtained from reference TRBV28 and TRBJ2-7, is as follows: DVKVTQSSRYLVKRTGEKVFLECVQDMDHENMFWYRQDPGLGLRLIYFSYDVKMKEKGDIPEGYSVSREKKERFSLILESASTNQTSMYLCASSSPGQGIGYEQYFGPGTRLTVT.

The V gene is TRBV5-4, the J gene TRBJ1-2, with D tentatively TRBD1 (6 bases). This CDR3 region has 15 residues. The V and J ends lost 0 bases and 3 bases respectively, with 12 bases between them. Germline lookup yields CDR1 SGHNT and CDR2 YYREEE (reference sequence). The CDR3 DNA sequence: TGTGCCAGCAGCTTGGCCCGGACAGCCCACTATGGCTACACCTTC. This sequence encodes CASSLARTAHYGYTF.

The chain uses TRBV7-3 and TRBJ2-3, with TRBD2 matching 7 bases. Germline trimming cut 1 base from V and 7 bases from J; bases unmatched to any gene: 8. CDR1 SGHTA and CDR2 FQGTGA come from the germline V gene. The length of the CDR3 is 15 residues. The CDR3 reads CASSLSGSVRNTQYF. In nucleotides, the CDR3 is TGTGCCAGCAGCTTAAGCGGGAGCGTCAGAAATACGCAGTATTTT.

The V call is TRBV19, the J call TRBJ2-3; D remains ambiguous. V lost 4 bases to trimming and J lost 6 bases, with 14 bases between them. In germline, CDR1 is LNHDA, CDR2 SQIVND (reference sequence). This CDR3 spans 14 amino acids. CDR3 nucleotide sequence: TGTGCCAGTAGTAGCCGGGCCACTGGGGATACGCAGTATTTT. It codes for CASSSRATGDTQYF.

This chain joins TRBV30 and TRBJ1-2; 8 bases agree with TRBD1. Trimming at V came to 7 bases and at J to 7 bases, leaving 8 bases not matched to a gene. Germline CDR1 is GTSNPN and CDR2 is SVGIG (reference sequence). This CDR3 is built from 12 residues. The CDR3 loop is CASQGAKSGYTF. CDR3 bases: TGTGCCTCTCAGGGGGCGAAATCTGGCTACACCTTC.

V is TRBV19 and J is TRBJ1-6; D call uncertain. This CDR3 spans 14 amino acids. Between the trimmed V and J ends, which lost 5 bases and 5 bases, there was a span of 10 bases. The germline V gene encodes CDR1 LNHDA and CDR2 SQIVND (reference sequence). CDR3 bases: TGTGCCAGTAGTGCCCAGGAGAATAATTCACCCCTCCACTTT. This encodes CASSAQENNSPLHF.

CDR3 protein: CASSLAFGLYDEQYF. In DNA, the CDR3 is TGTGCCAGCAGCTTAGCATTCGGACTATATGACGAGCAGTACTTC. The J gene is TRBJ2-7, the V gene TRBV5-5, with D tentatively TRBD2 (6 bases). The V gene lost 2 bases and the J gene lost 5 bases, with 17 bases spanning the gap. Germline V gene lookup returns CDR1 SGHKS and CDR2 YYEKEE (reference sequence). This CDR3 comprises 15 residues.

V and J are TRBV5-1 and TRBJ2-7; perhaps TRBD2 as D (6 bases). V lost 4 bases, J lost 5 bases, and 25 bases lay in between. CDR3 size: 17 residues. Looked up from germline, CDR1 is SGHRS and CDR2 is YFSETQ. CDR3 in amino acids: CASSRRETLDGGDEQYF. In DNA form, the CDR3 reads TGCGCCAGCAGCCGAAGAGAGACCCTTGACGGGGGAGACGAGCAGTACTTC.

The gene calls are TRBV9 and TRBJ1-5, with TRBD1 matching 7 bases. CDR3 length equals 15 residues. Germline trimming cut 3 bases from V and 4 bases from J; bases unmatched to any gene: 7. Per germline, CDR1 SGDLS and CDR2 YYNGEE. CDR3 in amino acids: CASSELGQRNQPQHF. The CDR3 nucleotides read TGTGCCAGCAGCGAGCTGGGACAGCGGAATCAGCCCCAGCATTTT. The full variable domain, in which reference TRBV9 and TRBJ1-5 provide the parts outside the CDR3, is DSGVTQTPKHLITATGQRVTLRCSPRSGDLSVYWYQQSLDQGLQFLIQYYNGEERAKGNILERFSAQQFPDLHSELNLSSLELGDSALYFCASSELGQRNQPQHFGDGTRLSIL.

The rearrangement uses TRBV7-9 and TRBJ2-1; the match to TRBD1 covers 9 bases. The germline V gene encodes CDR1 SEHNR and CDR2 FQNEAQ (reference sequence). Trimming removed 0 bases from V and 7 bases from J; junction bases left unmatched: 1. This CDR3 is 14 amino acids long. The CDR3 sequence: CASSLADRGNEQFF. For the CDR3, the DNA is TGTGCCAGCAGCTTAGCGGACAGGGGAAATGAGCAGTTCTTC.

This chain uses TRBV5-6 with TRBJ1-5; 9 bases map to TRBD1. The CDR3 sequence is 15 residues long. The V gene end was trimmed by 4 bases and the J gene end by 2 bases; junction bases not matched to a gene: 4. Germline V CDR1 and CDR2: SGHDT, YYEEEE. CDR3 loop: CASSLWDRGNQPQHF. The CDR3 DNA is TGTGCCAGCAGCCTATGGGACAGGGGCAATCAGCCCCAGCATTTT.

This CDR3 is CASSSGSTEAFF. The CDR3 DNA is TGTGCCAGCAGCTCGGGGAGCACTGAAGCTTTCTTT. The chain links TRBV7-9 to TRBJ1-1, with D hard to call. The CDR3 has 12 residues. Germline CDR1 is SEHNR and CDR2 is FQNEAQ (reference sequence). V lost 4 bases and J lost 4, with 7 bases in between.

In DNA, the CDR3 is TGCGCCAGCAGCCGCGTCGACAGGCAACAAGAGACCCAGTACTTC. Amino acids: CASSRVDRQQETQYF. The chain carries TRBV5-1 and TRBJ2-5; weak D call: TRBD1 (6 bases). V was trimmed by 4 bases and J by 2 bases, leaving 15 bases between them. This CDR3 is built from 15 residues. Germline V gene sequence: CDR1 SGHRS, CDR2 YFSETQ.

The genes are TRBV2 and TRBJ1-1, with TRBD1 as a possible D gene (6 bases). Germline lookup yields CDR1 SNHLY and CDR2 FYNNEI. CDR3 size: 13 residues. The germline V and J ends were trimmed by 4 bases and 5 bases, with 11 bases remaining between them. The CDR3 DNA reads TGTGCCAGCAGTGTGTCAGGGGAGACTGAAGCTTTCTTT. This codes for CASSVSGETEAFF.

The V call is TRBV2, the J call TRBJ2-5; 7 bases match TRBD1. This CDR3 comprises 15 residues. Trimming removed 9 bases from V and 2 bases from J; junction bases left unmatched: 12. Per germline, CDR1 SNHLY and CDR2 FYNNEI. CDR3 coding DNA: TGTGCCAGTCGTATCCCCTGGGACAGACAAGAGACCCAGTACTTC. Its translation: CASRIPWDRQETQYF. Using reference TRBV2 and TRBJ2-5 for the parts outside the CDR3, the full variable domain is EPEVTQTPSHQVTQMGQEVILRCVPISNHLYFYWYRQILGQKVEFLVSFYNNEISEKSEIFDDQFSVERPDGSNFTLKIRSTKLEDSAMYFCASRIPWDRQETQYFGPGTRLLVL.